These 12 T cell receptor beta chains share one sample of origin, sequenced in a study of blood T cell repertoires in COVID-19 (dated by TCRdb to about 2020). The method behind the library was the immunoSEQ multiplex PCR assay. TCRdb took this table from immuneACCESS and kept in-frame rearrangements with V and J called. Such tables lack part of the clones; where checked against another copy, unresolved V genes explain under half of the gap, and the rest is unexplained. This sample has roughly 190,000 clones in its table, and around 81% of those were observed once. The ten most abundant clones make up roughly 2.6% of the sample. Sequences were obtained from peripheral blood. These receptors were obtained from a human donor with acute or convalescent COVID-19. The donor label of this sample is uncertain.

This clone was detected only once. The genes are TRBV5-4 and TRBJ2-7, with 11 nucleotides matching TRBD1. CDR1 and CDR2 (germline): SGHNT, YYREEE (reference sequence). This CDR3 is built from 17 residues. Unmatched junction bases numbered 12, after V lost 5 bases and J lost 2 bases. The CDR3 nucleotides are TGTGCCAGCAGTAGGGACCCCCGGGACAGGGGGGCCTACGAGCAGTACTTC. Its protein is CASSRDPRDRGAYEQYF.

In this sample, this clone turned up a few times. The chain links TRBV7-9 to TRBJ1-2; 11 bases agree with TRBD1. The CDR3 has 15 amino acids. V shed 5 bases, J shed 4 bases, and the junction held 6 bases outside the gene matches. Germline-derived CDR1 and CDR2 are SEHNR and FQNEAQ (reference sequence). CDR3 protein: CASSPWTGGSYGYTF. The DNA of the CDR3 is TGTGCCAGCAGCCCCTGGACAGGGGGCTCCTATGGCTACACCTTC.

J is TRBJ1-4 and V is TRBV5-1; 10 positions match TRBD1. This CDR3 comprises 17 residues. V lost 4 bases and J lost 7; bases outside the gene matches: 13. Germline values: CDR1 SGHRS, CDR2 YFSETQ. The CDR3 sequence: CASSLTGTGEYGEKLFF. CDR3 bases: TGCGCCAGCAGCCTGACCGGGACAGGGGAGTATGGTGAAAAACTGTTTTTT. Drawing the rest from reference TRBV5-1 and TRBJ1-4, the complete variable domain is KAGVTQTPRYLIKTRGQQVTLSCSPISGHRSVSWYQQTPGQGLQFLFEYFSETQRNKGNFPGRFSGRQFSNSRSEMNVSTLELGDSALYLCASSLTGTGEYGEKLFFGSGTQLSVL.

This chain uses TRBV30 with TRBJ1-4; 9 bases align to TRBD1. The CDR3 has 14 residues. The junction had 3 bases not matched to a gene; V was cut back by 7 bases and J by 0 bases. CDR1 is GTSNPN, CDR2 SVGIG, per germline (reference sequence). The CDR3 protein is CASGQGSTNEKLFF. The CDR3 region has the DNA TGTGCCTCCGGACAGGGGTCAACTAATGAAAAACTGTTTTTT.

The chain couples TRBV30 to TRBJ1-5; TRBD1 aligns across 7 bases. The CDR3 is made up of 13 amino acids. J lost 2 bases, V lost 8 bases, and 6 bases had no gene match. From germline, CDR1 is GTSNPN and CDR2 SVGIG (reference sequence). CDR3 sequence reads: CALRDRGNQPQHF. Here the CDR3 DNA reads TGTGCCCTCCGAGACAGGGGCAATCAGCCCCAGCATTTT. The whole variable domain, filled in from reference TRBV30 and TRBJ1-5, reads SQTIHQWPATLVQPVGSPLSLECTVEGTSNPNLYWYRQAAGRGLQLLFYSVGIGQISSEVPQNLSASRPQDRQFILSSKKLLLSDSGFYLCALRDRGNQPQHFGDGTRLSIL.

CDR3 sequence reads: CASSTKPGQGPLRGYTF. The CDR3 DNA is TGTGCCAGCAGCACGAAACCGGGACAGGGGCCGTTACGGGGCTACACCTTC. The chain is built from TRBV11-2 and TRBJ1-2; the match to TRBD1 covers 10 bases. Trimming removed 5 bases from V and 8 bases from J; junction bases left unmatched: 17. This CDR3 comprises 17 residues. Germline CDR1 reads SGHAT; CDR2 reads FQNNGV. Complete variable domain (other parts from reference TRBV11-2 and TRBJ1-2): EAGVAQSPRYKIIEKRQSVAFWCNPISGHATLYWYQQILGQGPKLLIQFQNNGVVDDSQLPKDRFSAERLKGVDSTLKIQPAKLEDSAVYLCASSTKPGQGPLRGYTFGSGTRLTVV.

The chain uses TRBV5-5 and TRBJ2-1, with TRBD1 matching over 7 bases. There are 15 residues in the CDR3. V lost 4 bases to trimming and J lost 10 bases; unmatched junction nucleotides: 14. Germline CDR1 reads SGHKS; CDR2 reads YYEKEE (reference sequence). The CDR3 here is CASSTGTERREEQFF. CDR3 nucleotides: TGTGCCAGCAGCACCGGGACAGAGCGGCGAGAAGAGCAGTTCTTC.

This chain uses TRBV2 with TRBJ1-2; 9 bases line up with TRBD1. CDR3 length: 13 amino acids. Losses at the gene ends were 3 bases for V and 8 bases for J; bases not matched to a gene: 4. Germline CDR1 reads SNHLY; CDR2 reads FYNNEI. As DNA, the CDR3 is TGTGCCAGCAGTGACACAGGGGGCTGGGGCTACACCTTC. Translation gives CASSDTGGWGYTF.

The rearrangement joins TRBV12-3 or TRBV12-4 to TRBJ2-1; D is ambiguous. The CDR3 loop spans 13 amino acids. The V end lost 7 bases, the J end lost 7 bases, and 14 bases lay between the germline ends. The CDR3 here is CASKTSAGNEQFF. CDR3 DNA: TGTGCCAGCAAGACCAGCGCTGGAAATGAGCAGTTCTTC.

J is TRBJ1-5 and V is TRBV2; TRBD1 matches 8 bases. The V gene end was trimmed by 6 bases and the J gene end by 3 bases; junction bases not matched to a gene: 7. In germline, CDR1 is SNHLY, CDR2 FYNNEI. The CDR3 covers 15 residues. The CDR3 loop reads CASSSDRAANQPQHF. CDR3 in DNA: TGTGCCAGCAGCTCGGACAGGGCCGCCAATCAGCCCCAGCATTTT.

This clone was picked up one time. The chain recombines TRBV5-4 with TRBJ2-3, with D possibly matching TRBD2 (6 bases). The V gene's germline CDR1 is SGHNT and CDR2 YYREEE (reference sequence). Trimming stripped 5 bases from V and 0 bases from J, with 16 bases between. The CDR3 is 16 amino acids. The CDR3 sequence: CASRPTGDSSTDTQYF. CDR3 DNA: TGTGCCAGCAGGCCCACGGGGGACTCTAGCACAGATACGCAGTATTTT.

The chain joins TRBV19 to TRBJ2-7; TRBD2 is a possible D gene (6 bases). Germline lookup yields CDR1 LNHDA and CDR2 SQIVND (reference sequence). The CDR3 loop spans 16 amino acids. Trimming shortened V by 3 bases and J by 5 bases, and 20 bases separated the two germline ends. The CDR3 nucleotides are TGTGCCAGTAGTATCCCTAGGGGAGGAGGAGCTAACGAGCAGTACTTC. Residues: CASSIPRGGGANEQYF.